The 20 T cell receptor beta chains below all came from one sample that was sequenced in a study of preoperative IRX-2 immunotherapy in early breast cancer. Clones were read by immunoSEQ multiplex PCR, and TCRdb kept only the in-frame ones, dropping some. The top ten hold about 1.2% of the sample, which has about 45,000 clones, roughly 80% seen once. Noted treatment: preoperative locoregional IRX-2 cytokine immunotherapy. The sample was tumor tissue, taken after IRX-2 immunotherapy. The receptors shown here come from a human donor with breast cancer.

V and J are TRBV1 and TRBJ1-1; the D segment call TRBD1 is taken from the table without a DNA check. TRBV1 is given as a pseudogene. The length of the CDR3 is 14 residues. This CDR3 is CASSQGQGDTEAFF. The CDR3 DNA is TGCGCCAGCAGCCAGGGACAGGGCGACACTGAAGCTTTCTTT.

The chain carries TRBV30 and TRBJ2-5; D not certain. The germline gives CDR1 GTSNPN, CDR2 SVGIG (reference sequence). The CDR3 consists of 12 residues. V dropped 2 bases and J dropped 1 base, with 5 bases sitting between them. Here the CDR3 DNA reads TGTGCCTGGAGTAAACTCCAAGAGACCCAGTACTTC. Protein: CAWSKLQETQYF.

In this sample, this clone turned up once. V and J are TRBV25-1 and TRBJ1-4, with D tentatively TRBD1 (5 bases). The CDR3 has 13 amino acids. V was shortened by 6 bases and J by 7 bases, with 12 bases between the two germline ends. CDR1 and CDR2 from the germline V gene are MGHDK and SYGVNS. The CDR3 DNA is TGTGCCAGCAGGCAGGGTAGGGGTGAAAAACTGTTTTTT. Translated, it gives CASRQGRGEKLFF.

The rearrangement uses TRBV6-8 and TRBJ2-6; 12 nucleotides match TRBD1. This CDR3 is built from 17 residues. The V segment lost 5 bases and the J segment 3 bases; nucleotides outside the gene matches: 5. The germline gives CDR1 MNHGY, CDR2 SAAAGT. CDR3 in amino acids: CASSGGTGGVGANVLTF. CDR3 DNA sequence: TGTGCCAGCAGTGGTGGGACAGGGGGCGTTGGGGCCAACGTCCTGACTTTC.

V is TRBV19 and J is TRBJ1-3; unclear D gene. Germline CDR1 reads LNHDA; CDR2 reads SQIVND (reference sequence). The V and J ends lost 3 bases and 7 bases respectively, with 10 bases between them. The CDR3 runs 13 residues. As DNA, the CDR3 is TGTGCCAGTAGTATTACGGGGTCGAACACCATATATTTT. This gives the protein CASSITGSNTIYF. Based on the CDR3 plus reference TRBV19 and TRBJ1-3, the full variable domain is DGGITQSPKYLFRKEGQNVTLSCEQNLNHDAMYWYRQDPGQGLRLIYYSQIVNDFQKGDIAEGYSVSREKKESFPLTVTSAQKNPTAFYLCASSITGSNTIYFGEGSWLTVV.

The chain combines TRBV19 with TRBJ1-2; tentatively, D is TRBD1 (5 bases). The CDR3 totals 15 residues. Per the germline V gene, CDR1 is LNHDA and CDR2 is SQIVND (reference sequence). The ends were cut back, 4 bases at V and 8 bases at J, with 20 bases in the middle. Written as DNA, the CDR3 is TGTGCCAGTAGTACGGGACTCCAACAGGTGGGCGGCTACACCTTC. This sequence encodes CASSTGLQQVGGYTF.

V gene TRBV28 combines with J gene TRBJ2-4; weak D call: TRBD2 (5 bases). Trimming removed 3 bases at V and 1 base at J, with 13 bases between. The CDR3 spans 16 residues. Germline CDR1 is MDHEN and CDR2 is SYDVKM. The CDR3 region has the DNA TGTGCCAGCAGTTTTAACCCACCGGGGGCCAAAAACATTCAGTACTTC. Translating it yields CASSFNPPGAKNIQYF.

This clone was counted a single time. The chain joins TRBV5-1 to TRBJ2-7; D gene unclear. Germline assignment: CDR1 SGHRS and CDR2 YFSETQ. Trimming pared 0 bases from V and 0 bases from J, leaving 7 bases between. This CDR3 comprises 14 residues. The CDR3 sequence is CASSLVSNSYEQYF. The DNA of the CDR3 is TGCGCCAGCAGCTTGGTATCCAACTCCTACGAGCAGTACTTC.

The CDR3 nucleotides read TGTGCCAGTAGTATCCAGCGGGGATACCAAGAGACCCAGTACTTC. It is translated as CASSIQRGYQETQYF. The chain uses TRBV19 and TRBJ2-5, with 7 bases identical to TRBD2. In germline, CDR1 is LNHDA, CDR2 SQIVND (reference sequence). The CDR3 is 15 residues long. The J segment lost 0 bases and the V segment lost 3 bases, leaving 4 bases of the junction unmatched.

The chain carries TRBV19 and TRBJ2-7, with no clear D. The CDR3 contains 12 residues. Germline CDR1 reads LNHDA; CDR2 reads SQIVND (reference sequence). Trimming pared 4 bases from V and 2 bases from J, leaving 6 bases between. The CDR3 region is CASSRRPYEQYF. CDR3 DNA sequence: TGTGCCAGTAGTAGAAGACCCTACGAGCAGTACTTC. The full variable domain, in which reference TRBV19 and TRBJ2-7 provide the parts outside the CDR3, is DGGITQSPKYLFRKEGQNVTLSCEQNLNHDAMYWYRQDPGQGLRLIYYSQIVNDFQKGDIAEGYSVSREKKESFPLTVTSAQKNPTAFYLCASSRRPYEQYFGPGTRLTVT.

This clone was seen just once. CDR3 in DNA: TGTGCCAGCAGCCAGGAGGGTTCTGGAAAACTGTTTTTT. Its translation: CASSQEGSGKLFF. V is TRBV14 and J is TRBJ1-4; D is unclear. The CDR3 runs 13 residues. Trimming removed 3 bases at V and 10 bases at J, with 12 bases between. In germline, CDR1 is SGHDN, CDR2 FVKESK.

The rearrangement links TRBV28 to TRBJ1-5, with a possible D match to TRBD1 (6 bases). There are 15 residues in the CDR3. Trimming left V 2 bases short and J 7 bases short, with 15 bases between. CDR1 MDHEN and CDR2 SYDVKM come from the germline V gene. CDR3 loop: CASSLKSGVGQPQHF. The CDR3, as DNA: TGTGCCAGCAGTTTAAAATCAGGGGTAGGGCAGCCCCAGCATTTT.

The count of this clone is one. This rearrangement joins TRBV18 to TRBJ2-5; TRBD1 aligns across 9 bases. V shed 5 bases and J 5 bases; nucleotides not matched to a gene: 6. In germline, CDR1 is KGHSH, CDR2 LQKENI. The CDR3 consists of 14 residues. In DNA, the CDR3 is TGTGCCAGCTCAATGGACAGGGGCAGGGAGACCCAGTACTTC. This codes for CASSMDRGRETQYF.

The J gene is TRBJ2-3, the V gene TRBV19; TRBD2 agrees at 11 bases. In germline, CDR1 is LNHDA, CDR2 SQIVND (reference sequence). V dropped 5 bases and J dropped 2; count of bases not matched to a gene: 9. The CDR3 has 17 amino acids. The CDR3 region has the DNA TGTGCCAGTAGTTGGAAACTAGCGGGAGTCTACACAGATACGCAGTATTTT. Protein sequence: CASSWKLAGVYTDTQYF.

The CDR3 coding sequence is TGTGCCAGCAGTTGGGCCCGACTAGCGGAGCAGTTCTTC. Amino acid sequence: CASSWARLAEQFF. The chain couples TRBV6-8 to TRBJ2-1; 8 nucleotides align to TRBD2. This CDR3 is 13 amino acids long. After removal of 4 bases from V and 10 bases from J, the junction contained 6 bases not matched to a gene. Germline V gene data show CDR1 as MNHGY and CDR2 as SAAAGT.

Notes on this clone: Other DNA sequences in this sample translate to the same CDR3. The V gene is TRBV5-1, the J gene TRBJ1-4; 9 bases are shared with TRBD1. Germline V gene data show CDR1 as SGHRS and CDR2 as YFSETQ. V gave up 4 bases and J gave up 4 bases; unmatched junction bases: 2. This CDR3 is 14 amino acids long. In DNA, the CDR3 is TGCGCCAGCAGCCTGGGACAGGGTAATGAAAAACTGTTTTTT. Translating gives CASSLGQGNEKLFF.

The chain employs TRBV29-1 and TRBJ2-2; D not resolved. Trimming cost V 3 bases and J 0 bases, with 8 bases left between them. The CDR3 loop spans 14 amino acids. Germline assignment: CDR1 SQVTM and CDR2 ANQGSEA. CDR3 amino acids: CSVEKQTNTGELFF. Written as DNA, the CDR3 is TGCAGCGTTGAGAAGCAGACGAACACCGGGGAGCTGTTTTTT.

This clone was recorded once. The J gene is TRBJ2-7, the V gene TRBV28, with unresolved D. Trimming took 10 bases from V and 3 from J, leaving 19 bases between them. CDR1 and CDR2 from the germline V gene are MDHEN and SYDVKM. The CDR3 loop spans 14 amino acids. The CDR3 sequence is CATFRSDGSYEQYF. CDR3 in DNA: TGTGCCACCTTCCGATCGGACGGCAGCTACGAGCAGTACTTC.

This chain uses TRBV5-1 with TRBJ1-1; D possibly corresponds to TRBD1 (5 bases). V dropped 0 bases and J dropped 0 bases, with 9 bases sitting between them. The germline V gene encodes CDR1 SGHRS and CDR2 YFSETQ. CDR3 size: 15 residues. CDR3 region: CASSLAWGLNTEAFF. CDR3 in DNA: TGCGCCAGCAGCTTGGCGTGGGGCTTGAACACTGAAGCTTTCTTT.

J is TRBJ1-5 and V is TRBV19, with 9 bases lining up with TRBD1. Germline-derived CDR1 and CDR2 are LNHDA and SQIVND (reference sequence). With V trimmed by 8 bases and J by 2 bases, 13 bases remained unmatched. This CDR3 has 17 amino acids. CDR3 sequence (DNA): TGTGCCAGTCTCCGGGACAGGGCTAAAGGGGGCAATCAGCCCCAGCATTTT. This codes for CASLRDRAKGGNQPQHF.